The 18 T cell receptor beta chains below were found in one sample sequenced in a study of CD8 T cells in ankylosing spondylitis. Points from the study as a whole: Under 10 highly homologous variants formed a TCR beta motif that appeared characteristic of ankylosing spondylitis blood.

Their antigen targets remain unknown. From the 5' RACE reads, TCRdb called clonotypes with MiXCR, one entry per CDR3 protein. The sample yields about 800,000 distinct CDR3 sequences, about an eighth seen once. The sequenced material came from blood, either unsorted or a sorted T cell fraction (not recorded which). These receptors were obtained from a male donor with ankylosing spondylitis.

V gene TRBV20-1 combines with J gene TRBJ2-5; D possibly corresponds to TRBD2 (7 bases). From germline, CDR1 is DFQATT and CDR2 SNEGSKA (reference sequence). This CDR3 spans 15 amino acids. The V end was cut by 1 base, the J end by 0 bases, with 12 bases between. The CDR3 reads CSARGFGGHQETQYF. CDR3 in DNA: TGCAGTGCTAGAGGCTTCGGGGGGCACCAAGAGACCCAGTACTTC.

In DNA form, the CDR3 reads TGCAGTGCTAATCCGTATGGAGATACGCAGTATTTT. Protein product: CSANPYGDTQYF. The genes are TRBV20-1 and TRBJ2-3; D ambiguous. Trimming took off 4 bases at V and 5 bases at J, with 10 bases between the two ends. Germline CDR1 is DFQATT and CDR2 is SNEGSKA (reference sequence). The CDR3 spans 12 residues.

This clonotype came up a few times. The chain joins TRBV7-2 to TRBJ1-1, with D hard to call. CDR1 SGHTA and CDR2 FQGNSA come from the germline V gene. The CDR3 has 14 residues. V dropped 3 bases and J dropped 0 bases, with 8 bases sitting between them. The CDR3 nucleotides are TGTGCCAGCAGCTTCTACCAGGTGAACACTGAAGCTTTCTTT. Protein product: CASSFYQVNTEAFF.

The chain combines TRBV4-1 with TRBJ2-3; D gene unclear. This CDR3 is built from 13 residues. Between the trimmed V and J ends, which lost 3 bases and 4 bases, there was a span of 8 bases. The germline CDR1 and CDR2 sequences are MGHRA and YSYEKL. The CDR3 bases are TGCGCCAGCAGCCACCCTTTCCCAGATACGCAGTATTTT. Translated, it gives CASSHPFPDTQYF.

The genes are TRBV28 and TRBJ2-2, with unresolved D. The V end was cut by 8 bases, the J end by 4 bases, with 17 bases between. Germline-derived CDR1 and CDR2 are MDHEN and SYDVKM. The CDR3 consists of 15 residues. The CDR3 spells CASLNRPSGTGELFF. The CDR3 DNA follows: TGTGCCAGCCTAAATCGCCCCTCAGGCACCGGGGAGCTGTTTTTT.

The J gene is TRBJ1-1, the V gene TRBV5-1, with 7 bases identical to TRBD1. V was pared by 2 bases and J by 0 bases, with 4 bases of the junction left unmatched. Germline CDR1 reads SGHRS; CDR2 reads YFSETQ. The CDR3 length is 15 residues. CDR3 bases: TGCGCCAGCAGCTTCGGGACAGTGATGAACACTGAAGCTTTCTTT. This encodes CASSFGTVMNTEAFF.

The genes are TRBV20-1 and TRBJ1-1, with D possibly being TRBD1 (5 bases). The CDR3 runs 10 residues. V gave up 5 bases and J gave up 8 bases, with 9 bases separating them. Per germline, CDR1 DFQATT and CDR2 SNEGSKA (reference sequence). CDR3 sequence reads: CSAPKGEAFF. The DNA of the CDR3 is TGCAGTGCTCCTAAGGGGGAAGCTTTCTTT.

This clonotype was picked up a small number of times. This chain connects TRBV11-2 to TRBJ2-1; 8 positions match TRBD2. The CDR3 sequence is 16 residues long. Germline assignment: CDR1 SGHAT and CDR2 FQNNGV. The V gene end was trimmed by 7 bases and the J gene end by 6 bases; junction bases not matched to a gene: 14. Here the CDR3 DNA reads TGTGCCAGCACCCCCAATGCGGGGGGCGCAGGCAATGAGCAGTTCTTC. Translated: CASTPNAGGAGNEQFF.

This clonotype came up many times. This rearrangement joins TRBV12-3 or TRBV12-4 to TRBJ2-3; D not certain. CDR3 length: 11 amino acids. The V and J ends lost 7 bases and 3 bases respectively, with 5 bases between them. The DNA for the CDR3 is TGTGCCAGCACCCTTACAGATACGCAGTATTTT. Its translation is CASTLTDTQYF.

The V and J genes are TRBV10-2 and TRBJ1-2, with D maybe TRBD1 (5 bases). V lost 7 bases, J lost 9 bases, and 15 bases lay in between. CDR3 length: 12 residues. CDR1 and CDR2 from the germline V gene are WSHSY and SAAADI. CDR3 sequence reads: CASKGPSFRYTF. Written as DNA, the CDR3 is TGCGCCAGCAAGGGACCTTCGTTTCGCTACACCTTC.

The chain joins TRBV20-1 to TRBJ2-7, with D perhaps matching TRBD1 (5 bases). CDR3 length: 14 amino acids. Trimming cost V 6 bases and J 1 base, with 16 bases left between them. Per germline, CDR1 DFQATT and CDR2 SNEGSKA (reference sequence). CDR3: CSAWVGPGSYEQYF. CDR3 bases: TGCAGTGCATGGGTGGGGCCAGGATCCTACGAGCAGTACTTC.

This clonotype was detected a few times. The CDR3 region is CASSFIRTGPRTDTQYF. The CDR3 nucleotides are TGTGCCAGCAGCTTTATTAGGACAGGACCTCGCACAGATACGCAGTATTTT. The chain recombines TRBV6-1 with TRBJ2-3; 7 bases agree with TRBD1. The CDR3 loop spans 17 amino acids. The V gene end was trimmed by 6 bases and the J gene end by 1 base; junction bases not matched to a gene: 13. CDR1 and CDR2 from the germline V gene are MNHNS and SASEGT.

A few counts support this clonotype. The genes are TRBV12-3 or TRBV12-4 and TRBJ2-1; 10 nucleotides line up with TRBD2. The CDR3 covers 15 residues. V lost 2 bases to trimming and J lost 7 bases; unmatched junction nucleotides: 5. CDR3 DNA: TGTGCCAGCAGTTTAACCAGCGGGAGGGTAAATGAGCAGTTCTTC. Translated, it gives CASSLTSGRVNEQFF.

For this clonotype: At one end the junction does not follow the germline gene, possibly because of a read error. J is TRBJ2-1 and V is TRBV7-7, with 8 bases fitting TRBD1. The CDR3 consists of 14 residues. The germline V gene has CDR1 SSHAT and CDR2 FNYEAQ (reference sequence). Here the CDR3 reads CASSRQGSFDEQFF. The CDR3 region has the DNA TGTGCTAGCAGCCGACAGGGGTCCTTCGATGAGCAGTTCTTC.

This clonotype was recorded a few times. J is TRBJ2-7 and V is TRBV20-1; TRBD1 is a possible D gene (5 bases). The germline gives CDR1 DFQATT, CDR2 SNEGSKA (reference sequence). The CDR3 loop spans 13 amino acids. With 3 bases removed from V and 2 bases from J, the gap between germline ends came to 11 bases. This CDR3 reads CSASQGFPYEQYF. The CDR3 bases are TGCAGTGCTAGTCAGGGCTTTCCCTACGAGCAGTACTTC.

This clonotype was recorded many times. The chain uses TRBV20-1 and TRBJ1-5; D call uncertain. V lost 1 base and J 7 bases, leaving 11 bases between the germline ends. The CDR3 totals 13 residues. Germline V gives CDR1 DFQATT, CDR2 SNEGSKA (reference sequence). The CDR3 DNA sequence: TGCAGTGCTAGAGGGGCGGCTGGGCAGCCCCAGCATTTT. This encodes CSARGAAGQPQHF.

The rearrangement links TRBV19 to TRBJ2-1, with D possibly TRBD2 on 5 matching bases. This CDR3 has 15 residues. The germline gives CDR1 LNHDA, CDR2 SQIVND (reference sequence). V was trimmed by 9 bases and J by 5 bases, leaving 20 bases between them. The CDR3: CASSSLGNPNNEQFF. The CDR3 DNA reads as TGTGCCAGCTCCAGCCTCGGGAACCCTAACAATGAGCAGTTCTTC.

This clonotype was seen a few times. The CDR3 loop is CASREIGGHEQFF. The CDR3 DNA sequence: TGTGCCAGCAGGGAAATTGGGGGGCATGAGCAGTTCTTC. The chain joins TRBV9 to TRBJ2-1; D assignment may be TRBD1 or TRBD2 (6 bases each). Between the trimmed V and J ends, which lost 5 bases and 8 bases, there was a span of 14 bases. CDR3 length: 13 residues. Germline values: CDR1 SGDLS, CDR2 YYNGEE.